Below, 32 T cell receptor beta chains from the same sample are listed, as sequenced in a study of T-cell memory formation after mild COVID-19. TCRdb processed the 5' RACE reads anew with MiXCR; each CDR3 protein has one entry. The sample gives about 350,000 distinct CDR3 sequences, approximately 13% of which show up once; 22% is in the top ten. Source material: PBMCs or a T cell subset sorted from them (not recorded which). These receptors came from a man aged 18-30 years who had mild COVID-19 (a few samples of this study predate the infection). Cell type and time point are not known.

The chain combines TRBV20-1 with TRBJ2-5, with D tentatively TRBD1 (6 bases). The CDR3 has 14 amino acids. V lost 5 bases, J lost 6 bases, and 19 bases lay in between. Germline CDR1 is DFQATT and CDR2 is SNEGSKA (reference sequence). The CDR3 loop reads CSAPITGLGKTQYF. DNA of the CDR3: TGCAGTGCTCCGATAACAGGGTTAGGAAAGACCCAGTACTTC.

J is TRBJ1-5 and V is TRBV27; maybe TRBD1 (6 bases). Germline CDR1 is MNHEY and CDR2 is SMNVEV (reference sequence). Trimming stripped 5 bases from V and 7 bases from J, with 12 bases between. The CDR3 has 13 residues. The CDR3 region is CASSQGRDQPQHF. The CDR3 bases are TGTGCCAGCAGTCAGGGGCGAGACCAGCCCCAGCATTTT.

CDR3 sequence reads: CASSLAETGTKNIQYF. In nucleotides, the CDR3 is TGTGCCAGCAGCTTAGCGGAGACAGGCACCAAAAACATTCAGTACTTC. The J gene is TRBJ2-4, the V gene TRBV7-9; D is possibly TRBD1 (6 bases). Germline V gene lookup returns CDR1 SEHNR and CDR2 FQNEAQ (reference sequence). V was cut by 0 bases and J by 2 bases, with 11 bases left in between. The CDR3 contains 16 residues.

In this sample, this clonotype turned up many times. The chain uses TRBV2 and TRBJ2-3; 8 bases are a match to TRBD2. Germline CDR1 reads SNHLY; CDR2 reads FYNNEI. CDR3 length: 13 amino acids. Trimming removed 10 bases from V and 4 bases from J; junction bases left unmatched: 7. CDR3 sequence reads: CANQRGWADTQYF. The CDR3 coding sequence is TGTGCCAACCAGCGGGGGTGGGCAGATACGCAGTATTTT.

This clonotype showed up just a few times. This chain uses TRBV12-3 or TRBV12-4 with TRBJ1-5; TRBD1 matches 9 bases. The CDR3 runs 15 residues. V shed 5 bases and J 6 bases; nucleotides not matched to a gene: 8. The CDR3 reads CASSTQGARGQPQHF. CDR3 nucleotide sequence: TGTGCCAGCAGTACACAGGGGGCGCGAGGTCAGCCCCAGCATTTT.

This clonotype was seen many times. The rearrangement uses TRBV4-3 and TRBJ2-3; TRBD1 matches at 10 bases. V gave up 4 bases and J gave up 1 base; unmatched junction bases: 2. The CDR3 sequence is 15 residues long. Per germline, CDR1 LGHNA and CDR2 YSLEER. CDR3 sequence: CASSRDRGRTDTQYF. The CDR3 bases are TGCGCCAGCAGCCGCGACAGGGGGCGCACAGATACGCAGTATTTT.

The chain combines TRBV7-9 with TRBJ2-7; 8 nucleotides agree with TRBD1. Trimming cost V 6 bases and J 1 base; bases outside gene matches: 2. Germline V gene data show CDR1 as SEHNR and CDR2 as FQNEAQ (reference sequence). The CDR3 loop spans 13 amino acids. Here the CDR3 DNA reads TGTGCCAGCAGGACAGGGGCGTCCTACGAGCAGTACTTC. This gives the protein CASRTGASYEQYF.

The chain joins TRBV12-2 to TRBJ2-2; the DNA was not used to check the table's D call, TRBD1. TRBV12-2 is labeled a pseudogene. The CDR3 extends over 15 amino acids. The CDR3, as DNA: TGTGCAAGCCCCAGGTGGGGGTGCGACACCGGGGAGCTGTTTTTT. It yields the protein CASPRWGCDTGELFF.

The rearrangement links TRBV23-1 to TRBJ2-4; TRBD2 agrees at 8 bases. TRBV23-1 is an open reading frame, and its role is uncertain. CDR3 length equals 16 residues. Germline trimming cut 7 bases from V and 0 bases from J; bases unmatched to any gene: 8. The CDR3 DNA sequence: TGCGCCAGCACGACCGGGGGGGAAATAGCCAAAAACATTCAGTACTTC. It is translated as CASTTGGEIAKNIQYF.

In this sample, this clonotype turned up a few times. The gene calls are TRBV5-1 and TRBJ1-1, with D perhaps TRBD1 (5 bases). Germline CDR1 SGHRS, CDR2 YFSETQ. The length of the CDR3 is 15 residues. Trimming took off 5 bases at V and 0 bases at J, with 14 bases between the two ends. CDR3 bases: TGCGCCAGCAGTTTAAGGGAGGGGATGAACACTGAAGCTTTCTTT. Translation gives CASSLREGMNTEAFF.

This clonotype was detected only a few times. This chain joins TRBV6-1 and TRBJ2-7, with TRBD1 matching 7 bases. The V gene end was trimmed by 2 bases and the J gene end by 3 bases; junction bases not matched to a gene: 10. This CDR3 spans 16 amino acids. Germline assignment: CDR1 MNHNS and CDR2 SASEGT. CDR3 residues: CASSEWSGQVGYEQYF. The CDR3 region has the DNA TGTGCCAGCAGTGAATGGAGCGGACAGGTTGGCTACGAGCAGTACTTC.

This rearrangement joins TRBV12-5 to TRBJ2-1, with TRBD2 matching 8 bases. There are 13 residues in the CDR3. In germline, CDR1 is LGHNT, CDR2 FRNRAP. J gave up 4 bases and V 9 bases, and 5 bases lay outside the gene matches. The CDR3 spells CASLIAGYNEQFF. The CDR3 DNA reads TGTGCTAGCCTCATAGCGGGGTACAATGAGCAGTTCTTC.

The rearrangement uses TRBV28 and TRBJ2-1, with 10 positions matching TRBD2. The V and J ends lost 7 bases and 6 bases, in that order; junction bases with no gene match: 27. From germline, CDR1 is MDHEN and CDR2 SYDVKM. This CDR3 is 21 amino acids long. CDR3 nucleotides: TGTGCCAGCATACCCGTCCGATCGGATAGAGCGGGGGGGCGTTTACGCAATGAGCAGTTCTTC. Its translation is CASIPVRSDRAGGRLRNEQFF.

This clonotype appeared a few times. This rearrangement joins TRBV29-1 to TRBJ1-1; 7 nucleotides align to TRBD1. The germline V gene has CDR1 SQVTM and CDR2 ANQGSEA. V was pared by 4 bases and J by 7 bases, with 6 bases of the junction left unmatched. The CDR3 is made up of 12 amino acids. CDR3 coding DNA: TGCAGCGTTGGGAGGGGGCCCGGTGAAGCTTTCTTT. Protein sequence: CSVGRGPGEAFF.

Many counts were recorded for this clonotype. The V and J genes are TRBV6-2 or TRBV6-3 and TRBJ2-5; D perhaps matches TRBD2 (6 bases). The V end lost 6 bases, the J end lost 4 bases, and 12 bases lay between the germline ends. Germline CDR1 is MNHEY and CDR2 is SVGEGT. CDR3 size: 13 residues. The CDR3 DNA is TGTGCCAGCAGCCGACTAGTGCGAGAGACCCAGTACTTC. Amino acids: CASSRLVRETQYF.

This clonotype was seen a few times. This sequence joins TRBV2 and TRBJ1-1; 9 bases match TRBD1. This CDR3 comprises 14 residues. V dropped 7 bases and J dropped 4; count of bases not matched to a gene: 7. CDR1 and CDR2 (germline): SNHLY, FYNNEI. CDR3 sequence reads: CASIRDRGGTEAFF. CDR3 coding DNA: TGTGCCAGCATTAGAGACAGGGGGGGCACTGAAGCTTTCTTT.

The rearrangement uses TRBV7-2 and TRBJ1-6; tentatively, D is TRBD1 (5 bases). Trimming took off 3 bases at V and 5 bases at J, with 11 bases between the two ends. Germline assignment: CDR1 SGHTA and CDR2 FQGNSA. The CDR3 has 15 residues. CDR3 residues: CASSFRGGDNSPLHF. The CDR3 nucleotides are TGTGCCAGCAGCTTCCGGGGGGGAGATAATTCACCCCTCCACTTT. Drawing the rest from reference TRBV7-2 and TRBJ1-6, the complete variable domain is GAGVSQSPSNKVTEKGKDVELRCDPISGHTALYWYRQSLGQGLEFLIYFQGNSAPDKSGLPSDRFSAERTGGSVSTLTIQRTQQEDSAVYLCASSFRGGDNSPLHFGNGTRLTVT.

This clonotype turned up a few times. The V gene is TRBV19, the J gene TRBJ1-6; D is unclear. V lost 6 bases and J 6 bases, leaving 12 bases between the germline ends. The V gene's germline CDR1 is LNHDA and CDR2 SQIVND (reference sequence). The CDR3 covers 14 residues. The CDR3 region is CASRFGPINSPLHF. The CDR3 DNA sequence: TGTGCCAGTAGGTTTGGTCCGATTAATTCACCCCTCCACTTT.

DNA of the CDR3: TGTGCCAGCATTATCTCTCACAGGGGGAACACTGAAGCTTTCTTT. This encodes CASIISHRGNTEAFF. This sequence joins TRBV28 and TRBJ1-1, with TRBD1 matching 7 bases. Germline CDR1 and CDR2: MDHEN and SYDVKM. This CDR3 comprises 15 residues. The V and J ends lost 7 bases and 1 base, in that order; junction bases with no gene match: 9. The entire variable domain, with the rest obtained from reference TRBV28 and TRBJ1-1, is as follows: DVKVTQSSRYLVKRTGEKVFLECVQDMDHENMFWYRQDPGLGLRLIYFSYDVKMKEKGDIPEGYSVSREKKERFSLILESASTNQTSMYLCASIISHRGNTEAFFGQGTRLTVV.

This clonotype has more than one count but fewer than ten. The chain recombines TRBV20-1 with TRBJ2-1; D ambiguous. Trimming pared 3 bases from V and 5 bases from J, leaving 14 bases between. CDR1 DFQATT and CDR2 SNEGSKA come from the germline V gene (reference sequence). CDR3 length: 14 amino acids. CDR3 sequence (DNA): TGCAGTGCTAGCCCCTTACTACCCCACAATGAGCAGTTCTTC. Its protein product is CSASPLLPHNEQFF.

The rearrangement uses TRBV4-3 and TRBJ1-6; D not certain. Trimming took 0 bases from V and 8 from J, leaving 5 bases between them. Per the germline V gene, CDR1 is LGHNA and CDR2 is YSLEER. This CDR3 is built from 13 residues. CDR3 amino acids: CASSQEEYSPLHF. CDR3 sequence (DNA): TGCGCCAGCAGCCAAGAGGAGTATTCACCCCTCCACTTT.

This clonotype occurred a few times. The chain's CDR3 is CASSFGGRTEAFF. CDR3 in DNA: TGTGCCAGCAGCTTCGGGGGGCGCACTGAAGCTTTCTTT. The chain employs TRBV7-9 and TRBJ1-1; weak D call: TRBD1 (6 bases). CDR3 length equals 13 residues. Between the trimmed V and J ends, which lost 3 bases and 4 bases, there was a span of 9 bases. Germline lookup yields CDR1 SEHNR and CDR2 FQNEAQ (reference sequence).

This clonotype was observed many times. The chain employs TRBV7-9 and TRBJ2-1; 9 nucleotides align to TRBD2. Germline V gene sequence: CDR1 SEHNR, CDR2 FQNEAQ (reference sequence). V lost 4 bases to trimming and J lost 3 bases; unmatched junction nucleotides: 1. The CDR3 length is 14 residues. CDR3 nucleotides: TGTGCCAGCAGCTCTAGCGGGGACTACAATGAGCAGTTCTTC. The encoded protein is CASSSSGDYNEQFF. The full variable domain, rest sourced from reference TRBV7-9 and TRBJ2-1, is DTGVSQNPRHKITKRGQNVTFRCDPISEHNRLYWYRQTLGQGPEFLTYFQNEAQLEKSRLLSDRFSAERPKGSFSTLEIQRTEQGDSAMYLCASSSSGDYNEQFFGPGTRLTVL.

This clonotype was observed a handful of times. The chain is built from TRBV6-5 and TRBJ1-5, with D possibly matching TRBD1 (6 bases). Germline V gene lookup returns CDR1 MNHEY and CDR2 SVGAGI. This CDR3 region has 16 residues. V dropped 5 bases and J dropped 10 bases, with 24 bases sitting between them. Written as DNA, the CDR3 is TGTGCCAGCAGTCCCGCCCAAGACAGGCAGCATGGACCCCAGCATTTT. Protein: CASSPAQDRQHGPQHF.

This clonotype was picked up many times. The V call is TRBV7-9, the J call TRBJ2-5; D is unresolved. With 4 bases removed from V and 5 bases from J, the gap between germline ends came to 5 bases. Germline-derived CDR1 and CDR2 are SEHNR and FQNEAQ (reference sequence). The CDR3 contains 11 residues. CDR3 DNA: TGTGCCAGCAGCTACGCGGAGACCCAGTACTTC. Residues: CASSYAETQYF.

The chain recombines TRBV5-1 with TRBJ2-5; the match to TRBD1 covers 9 bases. The CDR3 length is 16 residues. Germline assignment: CDR1 SGHRS and CDR2 YFSETQ. Trimming cost V 0 bases and J 5 bases; bases outside gene matches: 8. CDR3 protein: CASSLGGQGTVETQYF. The CDR3 nucleotides read TGCGCCAGCAGCTTGGGGGGACAGGGTACAGTGGAGACCCAGTACTTC.

This clonotype was detected a few times. V usage is TRBV20-1 and J usage is TRBJ2-3; the D gene could be TRBD1 or TRBD2 (6 bases each). V was trimmed by 2 bases and J by 4 bases, leaving 16 bases between them. Germline CDR1 DFQATT, CDR2 SNEGSKA (reference sequence). CDR3 length: 15 residues. CDR3 loop: CSARRPGGGADTQYF. The CDR3 DNA follows: TGCAGTGCTAGAAGGCCCGGGGGCGGCGCAGATACGCAGTATTTT.

This clonotype was found a few times. CDR3 region: CASSQDGHTYYGYTF. The CDR3 nucleotides read TGTGCCAGCAGCCAAGATGGGCACACCTACTATGGCTACACCTTC. The chain is built from TRBV4-2 and TRBJ1-2; no clear D. The ends were cut back, 0 bases at V and 3 bases at J, with 11 bases in the middle. Germline CDR1 and CDR2: LGHNA and YNFKEQ. CDR3 length: 15 residues.

This clonotype was seen only a few times. The chain joins TRBV4-3 to TRBJ1-4; D might be TRBD1 (6 bases). The germline V gene has CDR1 LGHNA and CDR2 YSLEER. The V end lost 4 bases, the J end lost 2 bases, and 14 bases lay between the germline ends. The CDR3 has 16 amino acids. Here the CDR3 reads CASSRSGGATNEKLFF. For the CDR3, the DNA is TGCGCCAGCAGCCGTTCGGGGGGCGCGACTAATGAAAAACTGTTTTTT.

Only a few counts were recorded for this clonotype. This chain links TRBV2 with TRBJ2-1; D is possibly TRBD2 (5 bases). The CDR3 sequence is 13 residues long. Germline-derived CDR1 and CDR2 are SNHLY and FYNNEI. Deletions cut 4 bases from V and 5 bases from J, with 9 bases between. CDR3 loop: CASSGPGNNEQFF. In nucleotides, the CDR3 is TGTGCCAGCAGTGGGCCGGGGAACAATGAGCAGTTCTTC. The full variable domain, its missing parts supplied by reference TRBV2 and TRBJ2-1, is EPEVTQTPSHQVTQMGQEVILRCVPISNHLYFYWYRQILGQKVEFLVSFYNNEISEKSEIFDDQFSVERPDGSNFTLKIRSTKLEDSAMYFCASSGPGNNEQFFGPGTRLTVL.

The chain couples TRBV7-9 to TRBJ2-7; D tentatively fits TRBD1 or TRBD2 (5 bases each). Germline CDR1 SEHNR, CDR2 FQNEAQ (reference sequence). The CDR3 spans 13 residues. V was clipped by 5 bases and J by 5 bases, with 13 bases between them. The CDR3: CASSPRGYDEQYF. The CDR3 DNA follows: TGTGCCAGCAGCCCCCGGGGCTACGACGAGCAGTACTTC.

The gene calls are TRBV18 and TRBJ1-1; 8 bases match TRBD1. Germline CDR1 KGHSH, CDR2 LQKENI. V shed 1 base, J shed 6 bases, and the junction held 7 bases outside the gene matches. CDR3 length equals 15 residues. The CDR3 region is CASSPQGQGRAEAFF. In nucleotides, the CDR3 is TGTGCCAGCTCACCACAAGGACAGGGCCGCGCTGAAGCTTTCTTT.